This TCR beta chain stems from a study of cytomegalovirus exposure and HLA in healthy donors. To note about this clone: Its target is not known.

The PCR employed 60 Vbeta primers together with 13 Jbeta primers. The method was immunoSEQ multiplex PCR; TCRdb's version includes in-frame clones alone and lacks a portion of them. This sample has some 110,000 clones, with about 81% found just once. Whole-study results and caveats: A later analysis revealed that TCR association rates differed between HLA loci, peaking at DRB1 and bottoming out at HLA-C. Later analysis demonstrated an association between a missense DCLRE1C variant and TCR beta V- and J-gene trimming. More than 150 TCR beta chains were listed as cytomegalovirus-associated. CMV antigen specificity was confirmed in vitro for a few CMV-associated chains.

Trimming pared 0 bases from V and 3 bases from J, leaving 8 bases between. This CDR3 has 14 amino acids. Germline V gene sequence: CDR1 SGHTA, CDR2 FQGNSA. Sequencing was carried out using PBMCs. This clonotype originated in a male donor in good health and CMV-seropositive. The chain is built from TRBV7-2 and TRBJ2-5; D remains unclear. The CDR3 sequence: CASSLASSEETQYF. DNA of the CDR3: TGTGCCAGCAGCTTAGCGTCCTCTGAAGAGACCCAGTACTTC.